The T cell receptor beta chain described here comes from a study of post-analysis software for immune sequencing data (dated by TCRdb to the mid-2010s). The study in broad terms: Disease courses on record covered relapsing-remitting, secondary progressive and progressive-relapsing multiple sclerosis, though some patients had no subtype annotation. A subset of samples was prepared in parallel using single-end sample barcoding, then pooled and co-amplified after Illumina adapter ligation. Patient repertoires were compared against roughly 11 previously published healthy control repertoires from donors aged 6 to 25 years. The study at large found these results: When samples were clustered directly using the F measure, samples prepared in the same batch co-clustered strongly, which prompted a batch-effect correction. Significantly lower normalized Chao1 diversity was found in multiple sclerosis patients than in controls, suggesting substantial peripheral T-cell clonal expansion. Patients showed significantly higher frequencies than controls for roughly 5 TRBV segments, among them TRBV5-6, TRBV5-1 and TRBV20-1. The multiple sclerosis patient group was slightly younger than the control group.

CDR1 and CDR2, per the germline V gene, are MNHEY and SVGAGI. The CDR3 holds 16 amino acids from the cysteine to the phenylalanine. Only the CDR3 portion is preserved as DNA: 48 bases, with reading frame beginning at the first base. The V and J ends are trimmed by 4 bases and 0 bases, leaving 10 bases between them. Library method: PCR. The run used an Illumina HiSeq 2500. Unique molecular identifiers were incorporated into TCR beta cDNA libraries to reduce PCR and sequencing biases. Roughly 0.5 million cDNA molecules were obtained per 1 to 10 million input T cells, so each molecule approximated one T cell. Patient libraries were prepared and sequenced with the same protocol used for the earlier healthy control dataset. Within a given batch, samples were prepared together, multiplexed and sequenced on the same HiSeq lane. Per the original workflow: MIGEC handled the raw barcoded reads, throwing out single-read molecular identifier groups before consensus assembly and CDR3 extraction. Clonotype tables were post-analysed with VDJtools, and diversity was normalized by down-sampling all datasets to the smallest sample size. Repertoire overlap clustering matched CDR3 amino acid but not nucleotide sequences to correct batch-related cross-sample contamination. The public reads were quality trimmed at Q25 with fastp and then assembled into clones with MiXCR by TCRdb, keeping productive beta chains. Rows with one shared CDR3 protein collapse into an entry with the most common genes and DNA. The V and J calls come from TCRdb's annotation, not from the publication. This sample lists about 560,000 distinct CDR3 sequences; 44% were detected once. The ten largest clones add up to roughly 1.8% of the sample.

Note on this clonotype: The antigen it binds to is not known. No much larger clone is present one base from it, and per-base qualities are unavailable.

To demonstrate the VDJtools post-analysis software, TCR beta repertoires were profiled from the peripheral blood of 13 young patients with multiple sclerosis. The patients with multiple sclerosis were children and adolescents between roughly 6 and 17 years of age. This receptor was identified in a girl aged 10-17 years with multiple sclerosis. Sequences were obtained from blood. The receptor chain draws on TRBV6-5 and TRBJ2-6, with no confidently assigned D gene. The nucleotides read TGTGCCAGCAGTTTCCAGGTTCCCTCTGGGGCCAACGTCCTGACTTTC. Its protein product is CASSFQVPSGANVLTF.